Following are 20 T cell receptor beta chains from one sample sequenced in a study of control samples from healthy donors and cancer patients. TCRdb's table, derived via immunoSEQ multiplex PCR, lists solely in-frame clones and lacks some. The data hold about 75,000 clones, with roughly 94% observed a single time. The specimen sequenced was blood. The source of these receptors is a middle-aged woman in good health.

The DNA of the CDR3 is TGCGCCAGCAGCCATCAGGCCAGCGGGAAAACAGATACGCAGTATTTT. It translates to CASSHQASGKTDTQYF. J is TRBJ2-3 and V is TRBV4-1, with 7 bases matching TRBD2. This CDR3 is built from 16 residues. Germline-derived CDR1 and CDR2 are MGHRA and YSYEKL. J lost 3 bases, V lost 3 bases, and 9 bases had no gene match.

The chain combines TRBV27 with TRBJ2-7; 10 positions agree with TRBD2. The CDR3 is 15 amino acids. Germline values: CDR1 MNHEY, CDR2 SMNVEV (reference sequence). The V and J ends lost 6 bases and 3 bases, in that order; junction bases with no gene match: 8. The CDR3 loop reads CASSPGGTSVYEQYF. In DNA, the CDR3 is TGTGCCAGCAGCCCTGGGGGGACTAGCGTCTACGAGCAGTACTTC.

The CDR3, as DNA: TGTGCCACCAGTGGGGCAGGGGACTTAACAGATACGCAGTATTTT. This codes for CATSGAGDLTDTQYF. This chain connects TRBV24-1 to TRBJ2-3, with D possibly called TRBD1 or TRBD2 (6 bases each). V was trimmed by 5 bases and J by 3 bases, leaving 14 bases between them. CDR3 length: 15 residues. Germline values: CDR1 KGHDR, CDR2 SFDVKD.

The V and J genes are TRBV27 and TRBJ2-1; TRBD2 is a possible D gene (6 bases). Trimming cost V 5 bases and J 7 bases, with 15 bases left between them. The V gene's germline CDR1 is MNHEY and CDR2 SMNVEV (reference sequence). There are 14 residues in the CDR3. The DNA for the CDR3 is TGTGCCAGCAGTAGCGTTTTCCTAGCGAATGAGCAGTTCTTC. Its translation: CASSSVFLANEQFF.

This sequence joins TRBV7-9 and TRBJ1-2; no definite D call. The CDR3 is 14 residues long. The germline gives CDR1 SEHNR, CDR2 FQNEAQ (reference sequence). V was cut by 2 bases and J by 2 bases, with 9 bases left in between. The CDR3 sequence is CASSLYVANYGYTF. The CDR3 bases are TGTGCCAGCAGCTTATATGTGGCAAACTATGGCTACACCTTC.

Only one count was recorded for this clone. The chain joins TRBV20-1 to TRBJ2-7; D is uncertain. The V and J ends lost 6 bases and 3 bases respectively, with 9 bases between them. The CDR3 totals 11 residues. Germline V gene lookup returns CDR1 DFQATT and CDR2 SNEGSKA (reference sequence). CDR3 sequence: CSAKWVYEQYF. In DNA form, the CDR3 reads TGCAGTGCGAAGTGGGTCTACGAGCAGTACTTC.

The rearrangement uses TRBV6-2 or TRBV6-3 and TRBJ1-5; D is ambiguous. Trimming removed 6 bases from V and 1 base from J, with 13 bases in between. Per the germline V gene, CDR1 is MNHEY and CDR2 is SVGEGT. The CDR3 contains 15 residues. The CDR3 sequence is CASSPLHASNQPQHF. In DNA, the CDR3 is TGTGCCAGCAGCCCTTTGCATGCGAGCAATCAGCCCCAGCATTTT.

The gene calls are TRBV7-6 and TRBJ2-5; 10 nucleotides align to TRBD1. Trimming took 5 bases from V and 5 from J; bases not matched to a gene: 8. This CDR3 region has 15 residues. The germline V gene has CDR1 SGHVS and CDR2 FNYEAQ. DNA of the CDR3: TGTGCCAGCAGCACCATACGGACAGGGGGGGAGACCCAGTACTTC. Translating it yields CASSTIRTGGETQYF.

V usage is TRBV14 and J usage is TRBJ2-1; 9 bases are shared with TRBD2. V lost 6 bases to trimming and J lost 0 bases; unmatched junction nucleotides: 6. Germline-derived CDR1 and CDR2 are SGHDN and FVKESK. The CDR3 totals 16 residues. CDR3 sequence: CASRPSGTLSYNEQFF. The DNA of the CDR3 is TGTGCCAGCAGGCCTAGCGGGACTCTCTCCTACAATGAGCAGTTCTTC.

V and J are TRBV27 and TRBJ2-7; no clear D gene. V was pared by 0 bases and J by 0 bases, with 9 bases between. The CDR3 runs 15 residues. The germline V gene encodes CDR1 MNHEY and CDR2 SMNVEV (reference sequence). CDR3 bases: TGTGCCAGCAGTTTATCCCAGGCCTTCTCCTACGAGCAGTACTTC. It translates to CASSLSQAFSYEQYF.

The chain is built from TRBV9 and TRBJ2-1, with a weak D call TRBD2 (6 bases). CDR1 and CDR2 from the germline V gene are SGDLS and YYNGEE. V lost 0 bases and J lost 4, with 11 bases in between. This CDR3 comprises 15 residues. The CDR3 is CASSVEWTTYNEQFF. The DNA for the CDR3 is TGTGCCAGCAGCGTAGAGTGGACTACTTACAATGAGCAGTTCTTC.

On this clone itself: Different DNA sequences within this sample yield the same CDR3. The CDR3 loop reads CASSFSPYEQYF. The CDR3 region has the DNA TGTGCCAGCAGCTTCTCACCCTACGAGCAGTACTTC. V gene TRBV7-9 combines with J gene TRBJ2-7, with no clear D. This CDR3 region has 12 residues. The ends were cut back, 3 bases at V and 2 bases at J, with 5 bases in the middle. Germline loops: CDR1 SEHNR, CDR2 FQNEAQ (reference sequence).

This rearrangement joins TRBV6-4 to TRBJ2-7, with D possibly TRBD1 on 5 matching bases. CDR1 and CDR2 from the germline V gene are MRHNA and SNTAGT. Trimming cost V 6 bases and J 5 bases, with 20 bases left between them. This CDR3 comprises 15 residues. In nucleotides, the CDR3 is TGTGCCAGCAGCTCGGACGAAGGGGCAAGTCACGAGCAGTACTTC. Amino acids: CASSSDEGASHEQYF.

J is TRBJ1-6 and V is TRBV24-1; TRBD1 agrees at 7 bases. Germline lookup yields CDR1 KGHDR and CDR2 SFDVKD. The CDR3 sequence is 13 residues long. Trimming took 9 bases from V and 3 from J; bases not matched to a gene: 1. CDR3 nucleotides: TGTGCCACCCGGGACAGCTATAATTCACCCCTCCACTTT. Translated, it gives CATRDSYNSPLHF.

This chain connects TRBV10-3 to TRBJ1-2; D possibly corresponds to TRBD1 (5 bases). Germline V gene data show CDR1 as ENHRY and CDR2 as SYGVKD. The germline V and J ends were trimmed by 3 bases and 8 bases, with 13 bases remaining between them. The CDR3 contains 13 residues. In DNA form, the CDR3 reads TGTGCCATCAGTGAAGGTCAGGGAGGCGGCTACACCTTC. This encodes CAISEGQGGGYTF.

The V call is TRBV15, the J call TRBJ2-3, with D hard to call. Trimming took 1 base from V and 0 from J, leaving 5 bases between them. The germline CDR1 and CDR2 sequences are LNHNV and YYDKDF (reference sequence). This CDR3 region has 14 residues. The CDR3 reads CATSRGQSTDTQYF. The CDR3 nucleotides read TGTGCCACCAGCAGAGGGCAGAGCACAGATACGCAGTATTTT.

The chain employs TRBV9 and TRBJ1-4; possibly TRBD1 for D (5 bases). This CDR3 has 15 amino acids. Germline V CDR1 and CDR2: SGDLS, YYNGEE. V was pared by 0 bases and J by 5 bases, with 11 bases between. CDR3 region: CASSVDGGWNEKLFF. The CDR3 DNA follows: TGTGCCAGCAGCGTAGATGGGGGTTGGAATGAAAAACTGTTTTTT.

V gene TRBV30 combines with J gene TRBJ2-3, with 7 positions matching TRBD2. The CDR3 covers 14 residues. The germline CDR1 and CDR2 sequences are GTSNPN and SVGIG (reference sequence). Unmatched junction bases numbered 8, after V lost 2 bases and J lost 6 bases. The CDR3 nucleotides read TGTGCCTGGAGTCCCACTCGACTAGCTGATACGCAGTATTTT. It translates to CAWSPTRLADTQYF.

The chain employs TRBV7-2 and TRBJ2-5; 8 positions agree with TRBD2. Germline CDR1 reads SGHTA; CDR2 reads FQGNSA. The CDR3 extends over 15 amino acids. The junction had 7 bases not matched to a gene; V was cut back by 3 bases and J by 4 bases. The CDR3 loop reads CASSFAGTRGETQYF. DNA of the CDR3: TGTGCCAGCAGCTTTGCTGGGACTAGAGGAGAGACCCAGTACTTC.

This clone was observed once. The chain has TRBV18 and TRBJ2-7; tentatively, D is TRBD1 or TRBD2 (6 bases each). V shed 6 bases and J shed 4 bases, with 16 bases lying between them. This CDR3 contains 14 residues. Germline CDR1 KGHSH, CDR2 LQKENI. The CDR3, as DNA: TGTGCCAGCTCTGTCGGGGGCTCGGAATACGAGCAGTACTTC. This sequence encodes CASSVGGSEYEQYF.